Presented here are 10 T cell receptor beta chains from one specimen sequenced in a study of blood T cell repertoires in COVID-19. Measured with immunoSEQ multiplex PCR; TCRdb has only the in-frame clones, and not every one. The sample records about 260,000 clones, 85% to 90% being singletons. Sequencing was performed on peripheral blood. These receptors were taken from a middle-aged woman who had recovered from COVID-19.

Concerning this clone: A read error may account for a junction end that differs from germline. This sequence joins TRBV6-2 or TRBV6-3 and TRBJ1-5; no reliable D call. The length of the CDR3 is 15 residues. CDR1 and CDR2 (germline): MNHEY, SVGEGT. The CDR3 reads CASSYFLRVNEPQHF. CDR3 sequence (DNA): TGTGCCAGCAGTTACTTTCTGAGGGTCAATGAGCCCCAGCATTTT.

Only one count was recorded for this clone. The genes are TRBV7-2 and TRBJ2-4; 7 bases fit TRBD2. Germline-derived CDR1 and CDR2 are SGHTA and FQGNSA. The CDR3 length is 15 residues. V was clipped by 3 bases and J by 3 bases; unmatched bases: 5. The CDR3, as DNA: TGTGCCAGCAGCTTGGGAGGGTATGGCAAAAACATTCAGTACTTC. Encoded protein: CASSLGGYGKNIQYF. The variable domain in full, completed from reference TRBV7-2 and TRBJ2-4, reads GAGVSQSPSNKVTEKGKDVELRCDPISGHTALYWYRQSLGQGLEFLIYFQGNSAPDKSGLPSDRFSAERTGGSVSTLTIQRTQQEDSAVYLCASSLGGYGKNIQYFGAGTRLSVL.

CDR3 DNA: TGTGCCAGTAGTGGCCTGGTAGGGGTTCGAACCGGGGAGCTGTTTTTT. Its translation: CASSGLVGVRTGELFF. V gene TRBV19 combines with J gene TRBJ2-2; the D gene is possibly TRBD1 (5 bases). Germline V gene sequence: CDR1 LNHDA, CDR2 SQIVND (reference sequence). There are 16 residues in the CDR3. V lost 5 bases and J lost 5, with 18 bases in between.

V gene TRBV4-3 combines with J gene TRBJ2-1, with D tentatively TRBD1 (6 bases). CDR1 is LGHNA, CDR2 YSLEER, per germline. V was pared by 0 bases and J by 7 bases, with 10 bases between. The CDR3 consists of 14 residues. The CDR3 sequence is CASSQEVGANEQFF. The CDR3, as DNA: TGCGCCAGCAGCCAAGAGGTGGGGGCGAATGAGCAGTTCTTC.

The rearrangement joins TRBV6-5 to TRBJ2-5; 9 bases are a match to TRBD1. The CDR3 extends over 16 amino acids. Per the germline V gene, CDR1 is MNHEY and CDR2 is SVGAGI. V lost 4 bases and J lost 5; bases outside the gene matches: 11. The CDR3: CASSSGTGLLQETQYF. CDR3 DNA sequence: TGTGCCAGCAGTTCAGGGACAGGGCTTCTTCAGGAGACCCAGTACTTC.

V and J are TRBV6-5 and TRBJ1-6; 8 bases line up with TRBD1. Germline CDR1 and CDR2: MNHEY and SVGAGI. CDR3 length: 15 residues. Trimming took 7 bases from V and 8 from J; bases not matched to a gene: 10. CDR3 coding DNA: TGTGCCAGCATAATCTTACAGGGGGGACATTCACCCCTCCACTTT. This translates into CASIILQGGHSPLHF.

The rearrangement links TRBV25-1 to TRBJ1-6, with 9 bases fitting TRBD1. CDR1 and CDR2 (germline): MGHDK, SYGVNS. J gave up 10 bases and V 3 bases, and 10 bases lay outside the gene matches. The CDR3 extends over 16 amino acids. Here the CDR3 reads CASSDSPGQGSSPLHF. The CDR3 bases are TGTGCCAGCAGTGATTCTCCGGGACAGGGAAGCTCACCCCTCCACTTT.

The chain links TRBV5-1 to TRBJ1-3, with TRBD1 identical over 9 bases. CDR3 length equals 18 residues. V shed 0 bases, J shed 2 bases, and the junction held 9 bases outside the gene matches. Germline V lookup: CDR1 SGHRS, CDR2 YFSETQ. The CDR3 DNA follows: TGCGCCAGCAGCTTGGCCTCCGGGACAGGGAAGGCTGGAAACACCATATATTTT. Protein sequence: CASSLASGTGKAGNTIYF.

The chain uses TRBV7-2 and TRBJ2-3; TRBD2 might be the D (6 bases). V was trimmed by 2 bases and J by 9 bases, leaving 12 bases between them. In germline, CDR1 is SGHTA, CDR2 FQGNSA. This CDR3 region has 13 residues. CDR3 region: CASSLRLVNTQYF. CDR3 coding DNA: TGTGCCAGCAGCTTAAGACTAGTGAACACGCAGTATTTT.

The CDR3 coding sequence is TGTGCCAGCAGCCTGGACAGGGGCGATGAGCAGTTCTTC. This codes for CASSLDRGDEQFF. The chain is built from TRBV3-1 (or the pseudogene TRBV3-2) and TRBJ2-1, with 9 bases identical to TRBD1. CDR1 is LGHDT, CDR2 YNNKEL, per germline (reference sequence). This CDR3 has 13 amino acids. The V and J ends lost 4 bases and 8 bases, in that order; junction bases with no gene match: 3.